The clone carrying this TCR beta chain showed up just a few times. Its antigen remains unknown. Use of 60 Vbeta and 13 Jbeta primers characterized the PCR. Only in-frame clones appear in the TCRdb table, and some are missing; sequencing was by immunoSEQ multiplex PCR. The repertoire has about 98,000 clones, roughly two thirds of them found once; the top ten carry 0.95% to 1.5%. These data belong to a study of cytomegalovirus exposure and HLA in healthy donors. Study summary: Earlier findings included some 120 million unique TCR beta sequences obtained from about 179 million T cells.

Study-level findings and limits: Per published accounts, TCR beta sequences correctly predicted the HLA-A and HLA-B alleles of most subjects.

The germline V gene encodes CDR1 SGHRS and CDR2 YFSETQ. V lost 4 bases and J 5 bases, leaving 15 bases between the germline ends. The CDR3 length is 14 residues. Sequencing used PBMCs. The rearrangement joins TRBV5-1 to TRBJ2-5; perhaps TRBD2 as D (6 bases). This sequence originates from a female donor in good health and CMV-seronegative. CDR3 sequence reads: CASSVGSGRETQYF. The CDR3 DNA reads as TGCGCCAGCAGCGTCGGTTCGGGGAGGGAGACCCAGTACTTC.